This entry lists 5 T cell receptor beta chains sequenced from one sample in a study of control samples from healthy donors and cancer patients (dated by TCRdb to 2020 to 2022). Library construction relied on the immunoSEQ multiplex PCR assay. TCRdb took over this immuneACCESS table, retaining in-frame rearrangements with V and J assigned. Such tables are incomplete; in checked studies, under half of the missing clones stem from an unresolved V gene, and the remainder is unexplained. A total of about 130,000 clones appear in this sample, 70% to 90% of them only once. The ten largest clones add up to roughly 3.2% of the sample. The source material was blood. These receptors were taken from a man between 45 and 60 years old in good health.

The J gene is TRBJ2-3, the V gene TRBV2, with D maybe TRBD1 (6 bases). V lost 9 bases, J lost 5 bases, and 15 bases lay in between. Germline-derived CDR1 and CDR2 are SNHLY and FYNNEI. The CDR3 totals 13 residues. The CDR3 sequence: CASTTGFGDTQYF. Here the CDR3 DNA reads TGTGCCAGTACTACAGGGTTTGGAGATACGCAGTATTTT.

V is TRBV10-2 and J is TRBJ1-5; tentative D call: TRBD1 (5 bases). The V end was cut by 6 bases, the J end by 1 base, with 7 bases between. The CDR3 loop spans 13 amino acids. The germline V gene has CDR1 WSHSY and CDR2 SAAADI. The DNA of the CDR3 is TGCGCCAGCAGAGGACAAAGCAATCAGCCCCAGCATTTT. Encoded protein: CASRGQSNQPQHF.

The V and J genes are TRBV12-3 or TRBV12-4 and TRBJ1-3, with 8 nucleotides matching TRBD1. Trimming took 10 bases from V and 2 from J; bases not matched to a gene: 4. The CDR3 covers 13 residues. The chain's CDR3 is CATSDRAGNTIYF. CDR3 nucleotides: TGTGCCACCTCGGACAGGGCTGGAAACACCATATATTTT.

This chain connects TRBV7-9 to TRBJ1-2, with no clear D. Germline V gives CDR1 SEHNR, CDR2 FQNEAQ (reference sequence). The ends were cut back, 5 bases at V and 5 bases at J, with 15 bases in the middle. CDR3 length: 14 residues. The CDR3 region has the DNA TGTGCCAGCAGCCCGAAGAACGGGGAATATGGCTACACCTTC. Amino acids: CASSPKNGEYGYTF.

The gene calls are TRBV19 and TRBJ2-2; D ambiguous. Trimming stripped 5 bases from V and 4 bases from J, with 8 bases between. Germline-derived CDR1 and CDR2 are LNHDA and SQIVND (reference sequence). This CDR3 region has 13 residues. CDR3 sequence (DNA): TGTGCCAGTAGTGCCATACTCACCGGGGAGCTGTTTTTT. This encodes CASSAILTGELFF.